This T cell receptor beta chain emerged from a study of PD-L1 blockade in urothelial cancer. Overall study: Most of the 29 patients were men whose urothelial cancer was bladder-origin. T cells were recovered from blood samples at a median of 141,255. Overall study findings and caveats: More expansion of tumor-associated blood clones, seen at 3 weeks, marked durable-benefit patients.

Time point of the sample: pretreatment peripheral blood. Here immunoSEQ multiplex PCR was the method, and the copy in TCRdb shows in-frame clones only, minus some. Here the sample spans 70,000 to 85,000 clones, 85% to 90% being singletons. This clone has just one count. Its antigen is not known. Germline CDR1 reads MDHEN; CDR2 reads SYDVKM. The germline V and J ends were trimmed by 0 bases and 5 bases, with 7 bases remaining between them. The CDR3 contains 13 residues. This specimen consisted of PBMCs, obtained around atezolizumab (anti-PD-L1) treatment. The chain joins TRBV28 to TRBJ1-2; D not certain. The TCR was taken from a man aged 70-80 years with urothelial cancer. The CDR3 sequence: CASSLWGNYGYTF. The DNA of the CDR3 is TGTGCCAGCAGTTTATGGGGCAATTATGGCTACACCTTC.